A single count supports the clone carrying this T cell receptor (beta chain). Antigen: not known. Germline CDR1 reads LGHNT; CDR2 reads FRNRAP. The V and J ends lost 5 bases and 5 bases respectively, with 6 bases between them. The CDR3 contains 11 residues. Sequencing was performed with immunoSEQ multiplex PCR; in TCRdb, only in-frame clones are kept and a portion is missing. The sample includes 50,000 or so clones, 65% to 85% of them seen just once. The data derive from a study of radiotherapy plus CTLA-4 blockade in lung cancer. Across the study: Disease control reached about 28%, with objective responses in 15% to 20%. Study-wide results and limits: Following radiotherapy plus ipilimumab, tumor-derived TCR clones expanded in the blood. Early clonal dynamics of blood T cells, together with interferon-beta, were reported as the best response predictor.

J is TRBJ2-5 and V is TRBV12-5; D not certain. The sample in question was peripheral blood, obtained from a patient treated with radiotherapy plus ipilimumab. The TCR originated in a human donor with non-small cell lung cancer who had a partial response to radiotherapy plus ipilimumab. The CDR3 DNA reads as TGTGCTAGTGGTCCCGGGGAGACCCAGTACTTC. Protein sequence: CASGPGETQYF.